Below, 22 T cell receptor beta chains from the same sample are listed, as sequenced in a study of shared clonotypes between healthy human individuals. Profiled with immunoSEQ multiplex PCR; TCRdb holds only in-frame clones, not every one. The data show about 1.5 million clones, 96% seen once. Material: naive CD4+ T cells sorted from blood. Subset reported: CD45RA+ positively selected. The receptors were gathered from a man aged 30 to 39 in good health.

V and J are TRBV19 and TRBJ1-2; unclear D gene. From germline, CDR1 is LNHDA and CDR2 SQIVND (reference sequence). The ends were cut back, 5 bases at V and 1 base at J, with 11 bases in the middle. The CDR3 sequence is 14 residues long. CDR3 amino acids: CASSPAIRNYGYTF. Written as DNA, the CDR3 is TGTGCCAGTAGTCCCGCCATTCGTAACTATGGCTACACCTTC.

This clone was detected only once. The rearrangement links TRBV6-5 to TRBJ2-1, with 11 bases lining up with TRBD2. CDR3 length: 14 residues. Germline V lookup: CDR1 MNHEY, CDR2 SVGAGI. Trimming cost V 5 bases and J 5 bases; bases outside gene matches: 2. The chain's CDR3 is CASSKLAGDNEQFF. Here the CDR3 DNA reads TGTGCCAGCAGTAAACTAGCGGGGGACAATGAGCAGTTCTTC.

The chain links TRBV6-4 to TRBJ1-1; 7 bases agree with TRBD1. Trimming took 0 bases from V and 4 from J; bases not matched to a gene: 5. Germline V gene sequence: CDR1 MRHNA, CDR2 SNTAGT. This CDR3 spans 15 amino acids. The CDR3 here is CASSDSAGGFTEAFF. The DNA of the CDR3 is TGTGCCAGCAGTGACTCGGCAGGGGGGTTCACTGAAGCTTTCTTT.

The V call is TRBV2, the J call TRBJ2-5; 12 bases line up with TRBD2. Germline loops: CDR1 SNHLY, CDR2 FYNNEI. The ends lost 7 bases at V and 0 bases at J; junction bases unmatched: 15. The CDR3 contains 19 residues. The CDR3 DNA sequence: TGTGCCAGCACCCGCCCTAGCGGGAGGGAGAGGGGGTACCAAGAGACCCAGTACTTC. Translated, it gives CASTRPSGRERGYQETQYF.

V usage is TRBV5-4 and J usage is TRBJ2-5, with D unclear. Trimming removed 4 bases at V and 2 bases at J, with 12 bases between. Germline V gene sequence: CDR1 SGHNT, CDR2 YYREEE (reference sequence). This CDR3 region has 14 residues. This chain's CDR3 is CASSLIGRQETQYF. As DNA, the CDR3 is TGTGCCAGCAGCCTCATCGGGCGACAAGAGACCCAGTACTTC. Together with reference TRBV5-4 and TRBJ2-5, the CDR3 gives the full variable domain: ETGVTQSPTHLIKTRGQQVTLRCSSQSGHNTVSWYQQALGQGPQFIFQYYREEENGRGNFPPRFSGLQFPNYSSELNVNALELDDSALYLCASSLIGRQETQYFGPGTRLLVL.

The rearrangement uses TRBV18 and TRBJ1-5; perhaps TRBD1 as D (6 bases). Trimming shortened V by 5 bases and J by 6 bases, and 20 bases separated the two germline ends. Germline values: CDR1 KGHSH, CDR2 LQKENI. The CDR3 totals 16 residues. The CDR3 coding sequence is TGTGCCAGCTCAATCACCTCGGGACAAAATATTCAGCCCCAGCATTTT. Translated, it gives CASSITSGQNIQPQHF.

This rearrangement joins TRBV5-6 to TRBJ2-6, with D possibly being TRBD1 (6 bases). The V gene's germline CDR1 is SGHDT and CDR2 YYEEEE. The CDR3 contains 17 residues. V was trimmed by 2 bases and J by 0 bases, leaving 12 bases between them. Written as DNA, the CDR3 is TGTGCCAGCAGCTTTAGACAGGAAATCTCTGGGGCCAACGTCCTGACTTTC. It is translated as CASSFRQEISGANVLTF.

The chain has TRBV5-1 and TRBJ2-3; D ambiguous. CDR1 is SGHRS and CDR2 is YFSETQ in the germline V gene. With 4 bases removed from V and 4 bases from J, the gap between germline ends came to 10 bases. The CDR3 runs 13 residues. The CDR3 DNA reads TGCGCCAGCAGCCAATACAGAGCAGATACGCAGTATTTT. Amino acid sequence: CASSQYRADTQYF. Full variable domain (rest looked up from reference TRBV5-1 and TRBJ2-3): KAGVTQTPRYLIKTRGQQVTLSCSPISGHRSVSWYQQTPGQGLQFLFEYFSETQRNKGNFPGRFSGRQFSNSRSEMNVSTLELGDSALYLCASSQYRADTQYFGPGTRLTVL.

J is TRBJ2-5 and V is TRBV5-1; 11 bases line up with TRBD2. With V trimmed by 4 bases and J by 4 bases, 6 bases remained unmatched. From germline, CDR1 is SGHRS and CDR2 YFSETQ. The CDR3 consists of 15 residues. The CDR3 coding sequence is TGCGCCAGCAGCGAAACTAGCGGGAGAACAGAGACCCAGTACTTC. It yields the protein CASSETSGRTETQYF.

The CDR3 DNA reads as TGTGCCACCAGCAGGGGGGGAATTGACGAGCAGTACTTC. Protein: CATSRGGIDEQYF. J is TRBJ2-7 and V is TRBV15; D is possibly TRBD2 (6 bases). CDR1 is LNHNV and CDR2 is YYDKDF in the germline V gene (reference sequence). The CDR3 covers 13 residues. The V and J ends lost 3 bases and 5 bases respectively, with 11 bases between them.

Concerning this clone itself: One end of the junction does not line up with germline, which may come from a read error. CDR3 coding DNA: TGTGCCATCAGTGAGTCTAGGAGACTAGACGGGGCGTCAGGCGTCTTC. Encoded protein: CAISESRRLDGASGVF. V gene TRBV10-3 combines with J gene TRBJ2-1; a possible D gene is TRBD2 (6 bases). The length of the CDR3 is 16 residues. Germline V lookup: CDR1 ENHRY, CDR2 SYGVKD.

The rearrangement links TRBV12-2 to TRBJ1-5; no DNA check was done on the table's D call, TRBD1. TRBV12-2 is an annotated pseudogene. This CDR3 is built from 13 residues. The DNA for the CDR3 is TGTGCAAGCCGGGACAGGGGAAATCAGCCCCAGCATTTT. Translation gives CASRDRGNQPQHF.

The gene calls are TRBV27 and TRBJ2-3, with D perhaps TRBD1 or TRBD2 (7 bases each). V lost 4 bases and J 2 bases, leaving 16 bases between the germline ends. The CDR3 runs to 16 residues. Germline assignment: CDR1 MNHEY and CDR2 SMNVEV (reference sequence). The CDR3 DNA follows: TGTGCCAGCAGTTCCAGGGGGGGGTCTTTCACAGATACGCAGTATTTT. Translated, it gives CASSSRGGSFTDTQYF.

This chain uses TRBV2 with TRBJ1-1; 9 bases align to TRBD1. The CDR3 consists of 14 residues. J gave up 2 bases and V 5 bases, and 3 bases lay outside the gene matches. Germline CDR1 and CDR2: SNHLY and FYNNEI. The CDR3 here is CASSQQGANTEAFF. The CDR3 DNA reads TGTGCCAGCAGTCAACAGGGGGCCAACACTGAAGCTTTCTTT. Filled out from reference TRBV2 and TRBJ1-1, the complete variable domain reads EPEVTQTPSHQVTQMGQEVILRCVPISNHLYFYWYRQILGQKVEFLVSFYNNEISEKSEIFDDQFSVERPDGSNFTLKIRSTKLEDSAMYFCASSQQGANTEAFFGQGTRLTVV.

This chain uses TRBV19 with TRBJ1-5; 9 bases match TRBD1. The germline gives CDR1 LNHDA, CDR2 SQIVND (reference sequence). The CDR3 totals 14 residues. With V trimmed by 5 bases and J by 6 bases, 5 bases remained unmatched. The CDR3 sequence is CASSYRGPGQPQHF. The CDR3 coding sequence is TGTGCCAGTAGTTACAGGGGGCCGGGTCAGCCCCAGCATTTT.

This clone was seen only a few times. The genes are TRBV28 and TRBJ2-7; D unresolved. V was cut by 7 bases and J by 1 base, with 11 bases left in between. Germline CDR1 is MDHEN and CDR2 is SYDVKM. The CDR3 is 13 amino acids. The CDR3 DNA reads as TGTGCCAGCAAGGGTTTCAGGTCCTACGAGCAGTACTTC. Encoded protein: CASKGFRSYEQYF.

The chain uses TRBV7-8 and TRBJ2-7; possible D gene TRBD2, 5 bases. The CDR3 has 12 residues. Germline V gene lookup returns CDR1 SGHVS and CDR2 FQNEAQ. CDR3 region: CAGSVSVGEQYF. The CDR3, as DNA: TGTGCGGGTAGCGTTTCCGTGGGCGAGCAGTACTTC.

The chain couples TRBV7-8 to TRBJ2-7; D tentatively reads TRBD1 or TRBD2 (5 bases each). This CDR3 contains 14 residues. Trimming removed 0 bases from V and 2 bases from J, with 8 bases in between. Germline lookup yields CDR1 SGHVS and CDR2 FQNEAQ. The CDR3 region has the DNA TGTGCCAGCAGCTTAGCCAGGGAGACCTACGAGCAGTACTTC. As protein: CASSLARETYEQYF.

The CDR3 loop is CASRAFSEAFF. DNA for the CDR3: TGTGCCAGCAGGGCTTTTTCTGAAGCTTTCTTT. The chain couples TRBV28 to TRBJ1-1; D uncertain. The CDR3 is made up of 11 amino acids. CDR1 and CDR2 (germline): MDHEN, SYDVKM. V lost 6 bases to trimming and J lost 6 bases, with 8 bases between them.

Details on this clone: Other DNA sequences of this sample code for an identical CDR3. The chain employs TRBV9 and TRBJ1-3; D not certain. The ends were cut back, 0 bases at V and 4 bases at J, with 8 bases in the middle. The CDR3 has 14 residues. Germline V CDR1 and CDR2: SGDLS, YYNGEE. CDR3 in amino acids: CASSVAGGGNTIYF. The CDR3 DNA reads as TGTGCCAGCAGCGTAGCCGGTGGGGGAAACACCATATATTTT.

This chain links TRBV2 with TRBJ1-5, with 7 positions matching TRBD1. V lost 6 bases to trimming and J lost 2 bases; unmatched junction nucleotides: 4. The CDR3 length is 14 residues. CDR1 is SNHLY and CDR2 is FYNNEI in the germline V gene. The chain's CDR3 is CASSAGQGNQPQHF. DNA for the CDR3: TGTGCCAGCAGCGCAGGACAGGGCAATCAGCCCCAGCATTTT.

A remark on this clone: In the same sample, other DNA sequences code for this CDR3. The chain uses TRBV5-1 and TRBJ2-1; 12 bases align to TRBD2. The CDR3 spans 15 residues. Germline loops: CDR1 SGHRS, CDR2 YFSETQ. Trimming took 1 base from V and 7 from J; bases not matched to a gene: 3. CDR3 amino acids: CASSLSGLAGNEQFF. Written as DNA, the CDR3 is TGCGCCAGCAGCTTGAGCGGACTAGCGGGGAATGAGCAGTTCTTC.